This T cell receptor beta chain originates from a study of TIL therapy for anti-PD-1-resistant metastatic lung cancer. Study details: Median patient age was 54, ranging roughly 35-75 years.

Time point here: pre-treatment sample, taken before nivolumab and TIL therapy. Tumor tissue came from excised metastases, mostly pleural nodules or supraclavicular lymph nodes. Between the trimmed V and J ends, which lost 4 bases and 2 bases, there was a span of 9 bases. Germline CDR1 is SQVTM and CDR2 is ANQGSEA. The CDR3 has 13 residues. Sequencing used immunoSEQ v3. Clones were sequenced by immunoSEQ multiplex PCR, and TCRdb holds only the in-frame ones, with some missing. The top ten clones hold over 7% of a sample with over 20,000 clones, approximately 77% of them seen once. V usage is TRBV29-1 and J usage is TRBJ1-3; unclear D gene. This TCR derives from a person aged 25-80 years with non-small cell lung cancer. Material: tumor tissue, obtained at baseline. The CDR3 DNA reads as TGCAGCGTTGCCAGGAGGACTGGAAACACCATATATTTT. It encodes CSVARRTGNTIYF.